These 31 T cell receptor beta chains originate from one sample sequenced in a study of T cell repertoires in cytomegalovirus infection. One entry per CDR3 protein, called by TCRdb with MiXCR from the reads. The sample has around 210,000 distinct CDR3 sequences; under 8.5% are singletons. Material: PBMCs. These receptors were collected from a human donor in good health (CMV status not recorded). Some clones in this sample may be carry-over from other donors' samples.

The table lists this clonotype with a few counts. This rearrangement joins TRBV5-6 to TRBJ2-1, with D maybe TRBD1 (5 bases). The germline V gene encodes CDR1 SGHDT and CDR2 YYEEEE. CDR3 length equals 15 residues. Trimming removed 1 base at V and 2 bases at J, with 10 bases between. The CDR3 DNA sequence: TGTGCCAGCAGCTTGCCCAGGGTAGCCTACAATGAGCAGTTCTTC. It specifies CASSLPRVAYNEQFF.

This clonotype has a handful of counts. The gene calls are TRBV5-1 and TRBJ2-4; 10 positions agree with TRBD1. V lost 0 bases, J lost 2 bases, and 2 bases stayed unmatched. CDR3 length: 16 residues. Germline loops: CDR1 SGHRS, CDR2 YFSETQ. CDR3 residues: CASSLGQGASKNIQYF. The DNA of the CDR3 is TGCGCCAGCAGCTTGGGACAGGGGGCTTCCAAAAACATTCAGTACTTC.

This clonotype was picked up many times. The CDR3 loop reads CASSQGGVGEQFF. DNA of the CDR3: TGTGCCAGCAGTCAAGGGGGGGTCGGTGAGCAGTTCTTC. The rearrangement joins TRBV6-2 or TRBV6-3 to TRBJ2-1, with D perhaps TRBD2 (7 bases). V dropped 5 bases and J dropped 9 bases, with 14 bases sitting between them. Germline CDR1 and CDR2: MNHEY and SVGEGT. The CDR3 consists of 13 residues.

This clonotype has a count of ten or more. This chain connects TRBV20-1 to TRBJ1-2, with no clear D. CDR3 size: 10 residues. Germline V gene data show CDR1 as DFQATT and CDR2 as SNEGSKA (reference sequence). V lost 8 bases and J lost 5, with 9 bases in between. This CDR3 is CSPDDYGYTF. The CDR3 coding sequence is TGCAGTCCCGACGATTATGGCTACACCTTC.

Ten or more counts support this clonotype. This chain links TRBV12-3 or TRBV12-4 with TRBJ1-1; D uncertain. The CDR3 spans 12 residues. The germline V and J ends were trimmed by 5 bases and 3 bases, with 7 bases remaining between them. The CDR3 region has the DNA TGTGCCAGCAGTCCAGGACACACTGAAGCTTTCTTT. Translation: CASSPGHTEAFF.

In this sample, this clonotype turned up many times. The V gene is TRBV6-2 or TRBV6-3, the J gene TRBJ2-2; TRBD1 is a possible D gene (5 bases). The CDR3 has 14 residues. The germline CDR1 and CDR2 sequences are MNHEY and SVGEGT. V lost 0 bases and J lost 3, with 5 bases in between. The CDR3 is CASSYSGDTGELFF. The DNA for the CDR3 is TGTGCCAGCAGTTACTCAGGGGACACCGGGGAGCTGTTTTTT.

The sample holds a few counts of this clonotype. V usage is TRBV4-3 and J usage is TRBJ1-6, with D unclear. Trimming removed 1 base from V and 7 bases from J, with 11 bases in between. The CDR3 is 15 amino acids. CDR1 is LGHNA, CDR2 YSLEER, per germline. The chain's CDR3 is CASSQGNHLNSPLHF. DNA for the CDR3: TGCGCCAGCAGCCAAGGGAACCATTTAAATTCACCCCTCCACTTT.

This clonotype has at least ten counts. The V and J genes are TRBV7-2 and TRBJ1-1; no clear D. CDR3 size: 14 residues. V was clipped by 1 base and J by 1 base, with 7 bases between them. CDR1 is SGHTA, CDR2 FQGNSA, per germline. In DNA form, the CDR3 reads TGTGCCAGCAGCTTAGGGGCCTGGAACACTGAAGCTTTCTTT. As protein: CASSLGAWNTEAFF.

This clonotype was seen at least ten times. CDR3 loop: CASSWGQGANQPQHF. CDR3 DNA: TGTGCCAGCAGTTGGGGACAGGGGGCCAATCAGCCCCAGCATTTT. The V gene is TRBV28, the J gene TRBJ1-5; 12 positions match TRBD1. Per the germline V gene, CDR1 is MDHEN and CDR2 is SYDVKM. The V gene end was trimmed by 4 bases and the J gene end by 3 bases; junction bases not matched to a gene: 1. The CDR3 totals 15 residues.

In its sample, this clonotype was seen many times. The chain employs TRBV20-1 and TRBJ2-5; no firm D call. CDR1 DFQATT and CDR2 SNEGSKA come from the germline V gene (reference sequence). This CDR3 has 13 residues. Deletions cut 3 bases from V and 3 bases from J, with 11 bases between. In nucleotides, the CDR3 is TGCAGTGCTAGTCGGGTTGAGGAAGAGACCCAGTACTTC. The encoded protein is CSASRVEEETQYF.

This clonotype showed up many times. The CDR3 sequence is CASSLGGSGTGELFF. DNA for the CDR3: TGTGCCAGCAGCTTAGGGGGGAGCGGAACCGGGGAGCTGTTTTTT. The chain combines TRBV7-2 with TRBJ2-2, with D perhaps matching TRBD1 or TRBD2 (5 bases each). CDR1 SGHTA and CDR2 FQGNSA come from the germline V gene. V lost 1 base and J 5 bases, leaving 11 bases between the germline ends. There are 15 residues in the CDR3.

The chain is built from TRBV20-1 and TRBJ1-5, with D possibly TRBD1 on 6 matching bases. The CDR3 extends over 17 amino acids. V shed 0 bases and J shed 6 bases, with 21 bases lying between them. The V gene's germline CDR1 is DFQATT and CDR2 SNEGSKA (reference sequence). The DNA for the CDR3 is TGCAGTGCTAGAGATTGGGGGATGGGGGCACGAGGTCAGCCCCAGCATTTT. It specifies CSARDWGMGARGQPQHF.

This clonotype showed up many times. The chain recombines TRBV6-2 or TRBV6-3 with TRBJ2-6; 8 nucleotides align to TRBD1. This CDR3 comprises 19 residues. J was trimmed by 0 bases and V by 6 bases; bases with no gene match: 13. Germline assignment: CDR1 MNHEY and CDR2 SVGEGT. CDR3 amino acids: CASSPRSGQVLSGANVLTF. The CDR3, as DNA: TGTGCCAGCAGCCCCAGGTCGGGACAGGTTCTCTCTGGGGCCAACGTCCTGACTTTC.

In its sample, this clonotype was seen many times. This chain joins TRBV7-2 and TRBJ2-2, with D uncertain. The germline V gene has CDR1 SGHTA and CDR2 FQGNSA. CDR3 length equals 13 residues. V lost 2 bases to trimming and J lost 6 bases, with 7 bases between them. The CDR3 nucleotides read TGTGCCAGCAGCTTAACCCCCCCCGGGGAGCTGTTTTTT. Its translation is CASSLTPPGELFF.

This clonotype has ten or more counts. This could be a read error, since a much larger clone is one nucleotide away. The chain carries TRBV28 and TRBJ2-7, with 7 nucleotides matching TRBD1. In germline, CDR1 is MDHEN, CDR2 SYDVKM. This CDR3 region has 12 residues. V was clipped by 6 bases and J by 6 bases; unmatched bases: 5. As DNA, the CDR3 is TGTGCCAGCAGCCTATACAGGGGCGAGCAGTACTTC. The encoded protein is CASSLYRGEQYF.

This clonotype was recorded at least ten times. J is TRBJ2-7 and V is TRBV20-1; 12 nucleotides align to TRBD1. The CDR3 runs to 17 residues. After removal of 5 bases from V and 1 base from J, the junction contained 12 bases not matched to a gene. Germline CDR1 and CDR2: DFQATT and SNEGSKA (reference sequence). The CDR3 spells CSAGRDRGLSGSYEQYF. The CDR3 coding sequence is TGCAGTGCTGGCCGGGACAGGGGGCTTTCCGGGTCCTACGAGCAGTACTTC.

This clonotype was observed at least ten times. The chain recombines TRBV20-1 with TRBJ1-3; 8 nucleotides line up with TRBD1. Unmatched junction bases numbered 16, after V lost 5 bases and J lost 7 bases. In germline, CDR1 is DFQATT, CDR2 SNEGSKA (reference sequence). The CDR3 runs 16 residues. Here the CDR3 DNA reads TGCAGTGCTCGCCCTACTGGACAGGGTAGCGGGAACACCATATATTTT. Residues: CSARPTGQGSGNTIYF.

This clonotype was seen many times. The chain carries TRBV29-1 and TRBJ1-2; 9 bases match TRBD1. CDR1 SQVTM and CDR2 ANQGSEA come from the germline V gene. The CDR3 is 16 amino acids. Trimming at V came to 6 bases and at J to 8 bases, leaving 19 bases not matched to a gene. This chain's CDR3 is CSVERDRDVSRMGYTF. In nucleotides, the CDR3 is TGCAGCGTAGAACGGGACAGGGATGTCAGTCGGATGGGCTACACCTTC. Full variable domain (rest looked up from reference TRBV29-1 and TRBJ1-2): SAVISQKPSRDICQRGTSLTIQCQVDSQVTMMFWYRQQPGQSLTLIATANQGSEATYESGFVIDKFPISRPNLTFSTLTVSNMSPEDSSIYLCSVERDRDVSRMGYTFGSGTRLTVV.

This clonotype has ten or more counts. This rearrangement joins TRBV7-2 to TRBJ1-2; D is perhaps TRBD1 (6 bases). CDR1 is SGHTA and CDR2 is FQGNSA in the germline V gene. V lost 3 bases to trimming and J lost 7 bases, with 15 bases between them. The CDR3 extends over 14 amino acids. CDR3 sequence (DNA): TGTGCCAGCAGCTTTGCGTGGGACAAAGGTGGCTACACCTTC. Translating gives CASSFAWDKGGYTF.

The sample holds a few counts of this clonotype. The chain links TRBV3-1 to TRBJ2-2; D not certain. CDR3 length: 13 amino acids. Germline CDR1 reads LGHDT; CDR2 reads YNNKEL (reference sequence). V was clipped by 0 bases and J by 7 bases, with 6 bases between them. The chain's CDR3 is CASSQEVVGELFF. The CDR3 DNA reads TGTGCCAGCAGCCAAGAGGTGGTCGGGGAGCTGTTTTTT.

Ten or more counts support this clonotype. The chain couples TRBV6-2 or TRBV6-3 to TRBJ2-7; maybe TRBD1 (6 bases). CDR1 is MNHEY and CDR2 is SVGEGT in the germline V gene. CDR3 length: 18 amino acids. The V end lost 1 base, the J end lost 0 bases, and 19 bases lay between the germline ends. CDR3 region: CASSYFPRGEKSSYEQYF. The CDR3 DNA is TGTGCCAGCAGTTACTTCCCCAGGGGAGAGAAGAGCTCCTACGAGCAGTACTTC.

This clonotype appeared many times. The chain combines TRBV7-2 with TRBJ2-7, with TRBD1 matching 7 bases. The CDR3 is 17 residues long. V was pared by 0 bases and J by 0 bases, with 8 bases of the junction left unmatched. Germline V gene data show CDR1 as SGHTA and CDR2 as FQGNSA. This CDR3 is CASSLALTGANSYEQYF. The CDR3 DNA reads TGTGCCAGCAGCTTAGCCCTAACAGGGGCCAACTCCTACGAGCAGTACTTC. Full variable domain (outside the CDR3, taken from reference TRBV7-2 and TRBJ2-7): GAGVSQSPSNKVTEKGKDVELRCDPISGHTALYWYRQSLGQGLEFLIYFQGNSAPDKSGLPSDRFSAERTGGSVSTLTIQRTQQEDSAVYLCASSLALTGANSYEQYFGPGTRLTVT.

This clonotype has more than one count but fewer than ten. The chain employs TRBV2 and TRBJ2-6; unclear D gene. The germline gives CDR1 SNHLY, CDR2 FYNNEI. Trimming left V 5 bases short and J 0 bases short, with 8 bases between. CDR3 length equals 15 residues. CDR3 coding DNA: TGTGCCAGCAGTACCCCAGGCTCTGGGGCCAACGTCCTGACTTTC. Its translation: CASSTPGSGANVLTF.

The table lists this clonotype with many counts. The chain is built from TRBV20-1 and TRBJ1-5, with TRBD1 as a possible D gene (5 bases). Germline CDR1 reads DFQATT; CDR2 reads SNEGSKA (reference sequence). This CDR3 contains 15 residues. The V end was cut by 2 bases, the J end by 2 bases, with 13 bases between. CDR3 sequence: CSARLGVGGNQPQHF. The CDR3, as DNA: TGCAGTGCTAGATTAGGGGTGGGGGGCAATCAGCCCCAGCATTTT.

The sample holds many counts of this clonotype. The CDR3 DNA sequence: TGTGCCAGCAGCTCGGAGGAAGAAAAACTGTTTTTT. Encoded protein: CASSSEEEKLFF. The rearrangement uses TRBV7-9 and TRBJ1-4, with D unresolved. Deletions cut 4 bases from V and 8 bases from J, with 8 bases between. The CDR3 sequence is 12 residues long. Germline V gene sequence: CDR1 SEHNR, CDR2 FQNEAQ (reference sequence).

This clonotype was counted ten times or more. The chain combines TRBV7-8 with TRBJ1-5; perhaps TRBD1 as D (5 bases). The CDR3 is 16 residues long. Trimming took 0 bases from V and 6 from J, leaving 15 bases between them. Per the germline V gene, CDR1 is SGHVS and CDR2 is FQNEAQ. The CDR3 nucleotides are TGTGCCAGCAGCTTAGCGTTTAGGCAGGGCGGTCAGCCCCAGCATTTT. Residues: CASSLAFRQGGQPQHF.

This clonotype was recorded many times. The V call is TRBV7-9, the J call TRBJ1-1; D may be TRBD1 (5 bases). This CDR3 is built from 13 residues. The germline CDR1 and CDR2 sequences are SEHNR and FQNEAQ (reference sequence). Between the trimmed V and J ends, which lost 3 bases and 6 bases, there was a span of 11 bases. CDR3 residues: CASSLGGAAEAFF. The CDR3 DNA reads TGTGCCAGCAGCTTGGGAGGGGCCGCTGAAGCTTTCTTT.

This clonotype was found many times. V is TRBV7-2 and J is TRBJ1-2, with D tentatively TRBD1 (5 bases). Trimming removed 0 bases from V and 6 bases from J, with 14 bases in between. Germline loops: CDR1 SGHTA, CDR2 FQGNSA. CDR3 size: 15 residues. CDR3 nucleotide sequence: TGTGCCAGCAGCTTAGCGCTAAGGCAGGGTGATGGCTACACCTTC. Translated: CASSLALRQGDGYTF.

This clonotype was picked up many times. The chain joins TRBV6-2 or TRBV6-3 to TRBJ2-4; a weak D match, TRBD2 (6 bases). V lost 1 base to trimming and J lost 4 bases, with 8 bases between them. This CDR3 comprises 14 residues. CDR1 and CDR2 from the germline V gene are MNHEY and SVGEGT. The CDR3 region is CASSYLGLKNIQYF. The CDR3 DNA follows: TGTGCCAGCAGTTACTTGGGACTTAAAAACATTCAGTACTTC.

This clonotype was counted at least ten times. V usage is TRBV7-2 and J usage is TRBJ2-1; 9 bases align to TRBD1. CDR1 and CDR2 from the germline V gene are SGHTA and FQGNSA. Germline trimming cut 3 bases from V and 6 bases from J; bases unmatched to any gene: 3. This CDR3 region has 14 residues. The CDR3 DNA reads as TGTGCCAGCAGCTTCCGGACAGGGGCCAATGAGCAGTTCTTC. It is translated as CASSFRTGANEQFF.

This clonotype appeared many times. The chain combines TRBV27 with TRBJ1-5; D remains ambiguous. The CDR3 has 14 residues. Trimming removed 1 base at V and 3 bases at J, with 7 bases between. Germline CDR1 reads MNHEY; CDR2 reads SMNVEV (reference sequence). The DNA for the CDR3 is TGTGCCAGCAGTTTATTCCCGTTCAATCAGCCCCAGCATTTT. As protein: CASSLFPFNQPQHF.